One and the same sample provided the 18 T cell receptor beta chains below, sequenced in a study of blood T cell repertoires in COVID-19. The data were produced by immunoSEQ multiplex PCR, yet TCRdb's version contains in-frame clones alone and is incomplete. The sample carries fewer than 250,000 clones, around 80% recorded once. Sequenced sample: peripheral blood. These receptors all come from a man between 45 and 60 years old with active or convalescent COVID-19.

This chain connects TRBV6-5 to TRBJ1-1; 9 bases line up with TRBD1. This CDR3 is built from 15 residues. The germline V gene has CDR1 MNHEY and CDR2 SVGAGI. Trimming at V came to 9 bases and at J to 3 bases, leaving 11 bases not matched to a gene. The CDR3 coding sequence is TGTGCCAGTGCCCCGGGACAGGGTTGGGACACTGAAGCTTTCTTT. The encoded protein is CASAPGQGWDTEAFF.

This clone turned up a few times. The chain employs TRBV27 and TRBJ1-2, with TRBD1 matching 9 bases. The CDR3 length is 14 residues. Germline CDR1 MNHEY, CDR2 SMNVEV (reference sequence). The ends lost 5 bases at V and 8 bases at J; junction bases unmatched: 9. The CDR3, as DNA: TGTGCCAGCAGTCCAACAGGGGGCCCTAGAGGCTACACCTTC. Its protein product is CASSPTGGPRGYTF.

In this sample, this clone turned up once. V and J are TRBV6-4 and TRBJ2-4; 13 bases are shared with TRBD2. The V and J ends lost 4 bases and 0 bases, in that order; junction bases with no gene match: 6. CDR1 and CDR2 from the germline V gene are MRHNA and SNTAGT. The CDR3 contains 18 residues. The CDR3 spells CASSGGTSGALAKNIQYF. The CDR3 region has the DNA TGTGCCAGCAGTGGAGGGACTAGCGGGGCCCTAGCCAAAAACATTCAGTACTTC.

This chain uses TRBV7-2 with TRBJ2-4; TRBD2 is a possible D gene (6 bases). The CDR3 sequence is 13 residues long. Germline-derived CDR1 and CDR2 are SGHTA and FQGNSA. Written as DNA, the CDR3 is TGTGCAGCAAAGAGGCGGGGTAAAAACATTCAGTACTTC. Its translation is CAAKRRGKNIQYF.

This clone showed up just a few times. J is TRBJ1-1 and V is TRBV10-1; no clear D gene. The length of the CDR3 is 13 residues. V shed 5 bases and J shed 1 base, with 8 bases lying between them. CDR1 is WNHNN and CDR2 is SYGVQD in the germline V gene (reference sequence). The CDR3 region is CASSQTGNTEAFF. CDR3 sequence (DNA): TGCGCCAGCAGTCAGACTGGGAACACTGAAGCTTTCTTT.

The rearrangement joins TRBV2 to TRBJ1-5, with D unresolved. Germline-derived CDR1 and CDR2 are SNHLY and FYNNEI. Between the trimmed V and J ends, which lost 5 bases and 2 bases, there was a span of 13 bases. The CDR3 extends over 15 amino acids. CDR3 DNA sequence: TGTGCCAGCAGTCGCGAATCGGGTGGCAATCAGCCCCAGCATTTT. It codes for CASSRESGGNQPQHF.

Concerning this clone: A much larger clonotype is one base distant, so this may be a read error. This sequence joins TRBV11-2 and TRBJ1-1, with D perhaps matching TRBD1 (5 bases). CDR1 is SGHAT, CDR2 FQNNGV, per germline. Trimming shortened V by 1 base and J by 3 bases, and 6 bases separated the two germline ends. The CDR3 has 13 amino acids. The CDR3 here is CASSLGQYTEAFF. The CDR3 nucleotides read TGTGCCAGCAGCTTAGGACAGTACACTGAAGCTTTCTTT.

The chain links TRBV7-9 to TRBJ1-5, with D hard to call. Trimming shortened V by 3 bases and J by 9 bases, and 9 bases separated the two germline ends. The CDR3 has 12 amino acids. Germline V lookup: CDR1 SEHNR, CDR2 FQNEAQ (reference sequence). The CDR3 DNA follows: TGTGCCAGCAGCTTCCAGTCGTGGCCCCAGCATTTT. Its translation is CASSFQSWPQHF.

The gene calls are TRBV5-1 and TRBJ2-5; maybe TRBD1 (5 bases). CDR1 SGHRS and CDR2 YFSETQ come from the germline V gene. This CDR3 has 13 amino acids. V lost 2 bases to trimming and J lost 8 bases, with 13 bases between them. The CDR3 spells CASSLGVRGTQYF. CDR3 nucleotides: TGCGCCAGCAGCTTAGGGGTGAGAGGTACCCAGTACTTC.

V gene TRBV5-1 combines with J gene TRBJ2-2, with D possibly TRBD2 on 7 matching bases. CDR1 and CDR2 (germline): SGHRS, YFSETQ. Trimming pared 5 bases from V and 7 bases from J, leaving 15 bases between. The length of the CDR3 is 14 residues. CDR3 nucleotides: TGCGCCAGCAGACTCGGGGGGCTGAGCGGGGAGCTGTTTTTT. This translates into CASRLGGLSGELFF.

The V and J genes are TRBV2 and TRBJ1-2, with 7 bases aligning to TRBD1. Germline loops: CDR1 SNHLY, CDR2 FYNNEI. V gave up 6 bases and J gave up 7 bases; unmatched junction bases: 8. The CDR3 length is 13 residues. DNA of the CDR3: TGTGCCAGCAGACCCAGGGGGGCGAGTGGCTACACCTTC. This gives the protein CASRPRGASGYTF.

About this clone itself: The junction and the germline gene differ at one end; a read error may be behind it. The V and J genes are TRBV7-7 and TRBJ2-7, with 7 nucleotides matching TRBD1. This CDR3 contains 15 residues. Germline V CDR1 and CDR2: SSHAT, FNYEAQ (reference sequence). CDR3 coding DNA: TGTGCTAGCAGCCCCACGACAGGGAGCTCCTACGAGCAGTACTTC. It is translated as CASSPTTGSSYEQYF.

The chain has TRBV5-5 and TRBJ2-6, with 8 bases identical to TRBD2. This CDR3 is 18 amino acids long. Germline lookup yields CDR1 SGHKS and CDR2 YYEKEE (reference sequence). Trimming cost V 4 bases and J 4 bases; bases outside gene matches: 13. CDR3 nucleotides: TGTGCCAGCAGCCTCAACCTAGCGGGCGTACCCGGGGCCAACGTCCTGACTTTC. This gives the protein CASSLNLAGVPGANVLTF.

The table lists this clone with a count of one. The chain employs TRBV9 and TRBJ2-5, with D possibly matching TRBD2 (6 bases). Trimming took 0 bases from V and 0 from J, leaving 18 bases between them. Germline V lookup: CDR1 SGDLS, CDR2 YYNGEE. The CDR3 is 18 residues long. The CDR3 reads CASSVANIFAGHQETQYF. The CDR3, as DNA: TGTGCCAGCAGCGTAGCTAATATTTTCGCGGGGCACCAAGAGACCCAGTACTTC.

The V gene is TRBV9, the J gene TRBJ2-5, with 12 bases matching TRBD1. The CDR3 extends over 15 amino acids. CDR1 SGDLS and CDR2 YYNGEE come from the germline V gene. Trimming removed 0 bases from V and 4 bases from J; junction bases left unmatched: 1. CDR3 bases: TGTGCCAGCAGCGTAGGGGACAGGGGGCTAGAGACCCAGTACTTC. Encoded protein: CASSVGDRGLETQYF.

The V and J genes are TRBV7-6 and TRBJ1-2; TRBD1 agrees at 12 bases. With 0 bases clipped from V and 1 base from J, the junction kept 3 bases outside the gene matches. Looked up from germline, CDR1 is SGHVS and CDR2 is FNYEAQ. This CDR3 contains 17 residues. The CDR3 here is CASSLAGQGAFNYGYTF. The CDR3 nucleotides are TGTGCCAGCAGCTTAGCGGGACAGGGGGCCTTTAACTATGGCTACACCTTC.

The chain links TRBV18 to TRBJ2-3, with 8 bases lining up with TRBD2. After removal of 2 bases from V and 4 bases from J, the junction contained 2 bases not matched to a gene. This CDR3 region has 14 residues. CDR1 and CDR2 from the germline V gene are KGHSH and LQKENI. The CDR3 loop is CASSPVGLADTQYF. Written as DNA, the CDR3 is TGTGCCAGCTCACCAGTGGGACTAGCAGATACGCAGTATTTT. The full variable domain, in which reference TRBV18 and TRBJ2-3 provide the parts outside the CDR3, is NAGVMQNPRHLVRRRGQEARLRCSPMKGHSHVYWYRQLPEEGLKFMVYLQKENIIDESGMPKERFSAEFPKEGPSILRIQQVVRGDSAAYFCASSPVGLADTQYFGPGTRLTVL.

This clone was detected only a few times. This rearrangement joins TRBV11-3 to TRBJ2-3; D ambiguous. Germline V CDR1 and CDR2: SGHNT, YENEEA. The CDR3 is 13 amino acids. V gave up 0 bases and J gave up 6 bases, with 7 bases separating them. The CDR3 sequence: CASSLDQADTQYF. CDR3 nucleotides: TGTGCCAGCAGCTTAGATCAGGCGGATACGCAGTATTTT.